This T cell receptor (beta chain) was sequenced in a study of T cells after somatic rescue of genetic block. The CDR3 extends over 12 amino acids. CDR1 is GTSNPN and CDR2 is SVGIG in the germline V gene (reference sequence). Trimming stripped 0 bases from V and 7 bases from J, with 6 bases between. Assay used: immunoSEQ multiplex PCR; TCRdb lists only in-frame clones, some missing. The data show tens of thousands of clones, 95% to 96% seen once. The clonotype comes from a child under two years old. Sequenced input: peripheral blood mononuclear cells (PBMCs). The chain employs TRBV30 and TRBJ1-4; maybe TRBD1 (6 bases). CDR3 loop: CAWSVQGEKLFF. The CDR3 DNA reads as TGTGCCTGGAGTGTACAGGGTGAAAAACTGTTTTTT.